The sequence of this T cell receptor beta chain was determined in a study of T-cell memory formation after mild COVID-19 (dated by TCRdb to about 2021). Regarding the research as a whole: TCR sequence clusters from the two donors were largely donor specific. The cohort was made up of two young adult volunteers, one female and one male, who were previously healthy. T-cell clones expanding and contracting after mild COVID-19 in a couple of donors were tracked by longitudinal TCRalpha and TCRbeta repertoire sequencing.

Paper-wide results and their limitations: Some responding clones were detected in pre-infection memory, which suggested that pre-existing cross-reactive memory T cells had joined the SARS-CoV-2 response. The second-wave clones that peaked on day 37 were not confirmed to be SARS-CoV-2 specific. The study included only a couple of mild cases, and larger cohorts that include severe cases with pre-infection samples were judged to be necessary. Clones contracting from day 15 to 85 had balanced CD4/CD8 phenotypes, while a second wave expanding from day 15 to 37 was biased towards CD4+. Contracting CD4+ clones turned up mainly in the CM and EM memory subsets, whereas EMRA was where CD8+ clones were enriched.

This clonotype turned up a few times. Its antigen is unknown. One base away there is no much larger clone; base qualities are not given. Ficoll-Paque density gradient centrifugation was used to isolate PBMCs. These reads were obtained on an Illumina NovaSeq 6000. TCRalpha and TCRbeta cDNA libraries were constructed by 5'RACE with constant-segment primers, with sample barcodes and unique molecular identifiers being introduced. RNA was extracted from every sample with Trizol reagent. Libraries were amplified in two PCR steps, with a second sample barcode and Illumina TruSeq adapters added in the second step. The libraries were sequenced on an Illumina NovaSeq using 2 x 150 bp paired-end reads. On the study's bioinformatics: The reads were demultiplexed and collapsed into UMI-guided consensus sequences using migec v1.2.7. With mixcr v2.1.11, UMI consensuses were aligned to TRA and TRB V and J templates and assembled into clonotypes. A clonotype was counted as expanded or contracted only if both edgeR and NoisET called the change significant, with noise models trained on biological replicates. edgeR calls used a false discovery rate-adjusted p below 0.01 and a log2 fold-change threshold of 1. As an exploratory analysis of dynamics, max-normalized trajectories of the 1000 most abundant clonotypes were examined with PCA combined with hierarchical clustering. Separately sequenced CD4+ and CD8+ repertoires were used to assign the CD4 or CD8 phenotype of responding clones. TCRdb cleaned the public reads at Q25 with fastp, built clones with MiXCR and kept in-frame beta chains. Merged by CDR3 protein, the rows form single entries marked with the most common genes and DNA. Here the V and J calls rest on TCRdb's processing, not on the authors' analysis. Counted in this sample were 350,000 to 500,000 distinct CDR3 sequences; 23% of them appeared once. The top ten constitute roughly 14% of the sample.

The TCR comes from an adult woman who had mild COVID-19 (a few samples of this study predate the infection). The sample titles of this study are shuffled in the database, so cell type and time point are left out; the donor was told from shared clones. Sequencing was done on a sample of PBMCs or a T cell subset sorted from them (not recorded which).

The CDR3 amino acid sequence is: CSAGRPSTDTQYF. The nucleotides read TGCAGTGCTGGGAGGCCTAGCACAGATACGCAGTATTTT. This chain is built from TRBV20-1 and TRBJ2-3; a tentative D match to TRBD2 spans 6 bases. The germline V gene (reference sequence) sets CDR1 to DFQATT and CDR2 to SNEGSKA. V and J lose 5 bases and 0 bases, and a span of 9 bases separates them. The CDR3, cysteine through phenylalanine, is 13 amino acids long. Here the CDR3 DNA is all that survives: 39 bases in frame from base 1.